The clone carrying this T cell receptor (beta chain) turned up a few times. The antigen is unknown. This sample is part of a study of cytomegalovirus exposure and HLA in healthy donors. Study at large: The roughly 700 first-cohort repertoires shared a platform with the 100 to 150 validation repertoires, as reported in a later analysis.

In germline, CDR1 is LNHDA, CDR2 SQIVND (reference sequence). This CDR3 comprises 16 residues. Trimming cost V 0 bases and J 2 bases, with 8 bases left between them. While the first cohort had around 700 subjects, the donors belonged to the separate validation cohort of 100 to 150 subjects. Overall study findings and caveats: For most TCR sequences rarity was the rule, although some public TCRs occurred in many donors. In vitro, a few CMV-associated chains proved specific for CMV antigens.

The data were produced by immunoSEQ multiplex PCR, yet TCRdb's version contains in-frame clones alone and is incomplete. In the table there are about 120,000 clones, about 83% of which are singletons. Sequences were obtained from PBMCs. This chain joins TRBV19 and TRBJ1-6; D is ambiguous. This TCR derives from a man younger than 35 in good health and CMV-seronegative. The CDR3 DNA reads as TGTGCCAGTAGTATAGATCCGGGTACCTATAATTCACCCCTCCACTTT. Amino acids: CASSIDPGTYNSPLHF. The full variable domain, rest sourced from reference TRBV19 and TRBJ1-6, is DGGITQSPKYLFRKEGQNVTLSCEQNLNHDAMYWYRQDPGQGLRLIYYSQIVNDFQKGDIAEGYSVSREKKESFPLTVTSAQKNPTAFYLCASSIDPGTYNSPLHFGNGTRLTVT.